The clone carrying this T cell receptor beta chain was recorded a few times. Its antigen is unknown. This entry belongs to a study of T-cell reconstitution after alpha-beta-depleted transplantation in children. Whole-study findings and limits: Where some patients showed high TCRbeta diversity at day 60, it came from recipient T cells and thymic progenitors that had survived. After one year, T-cell counts and TCRbeta diversity mostly came from new T cells.

Deletions cut 5 bases from V and 4 bases from J, with 24 bases between. CDR1 is SGHAT and CDR2 is FQDESV in the germline V gene (reference sequence). This CDR3 comprises 18 residues. This sample's TCRbeta library carried unique molecular identifier barcodes. TCRdb independently ran MiXCR on the PCR reads; one entry per CDR3 protein. This repertoire shows some 350,000 distinct CDR3 sequences, roughly 15% found once; its top ten account for about 41%. The sequenced sample was PBMCs, mostly from graft donor cells, obtained 360 days after TCRalphabeta/CD19-depleted stem cell transplant. The J gene is TRBJ2-1, the V gene TRBV11-1; maybe TRBD1 (6 bases). This clonotype was sampled from a male patient aged 2-10 years who had a stem cell transplant for acute lymphoblastic leukemia, so the T cells may come from the graft donor. The CDR3: CASSPSQIRGPRYNEQFF. CDR3 coding DNA: TGTGCCAGCAGCCCGTCACAAATCAGGGGACCACGGTACAATGAGCAGTTCTTC.